This section outlines one T cell receptor beta chain sequence together with its context. Its antigen is unknown. Unstimulated regulatory T cells (CD4+CD25+CD127-), CD4+CD25- non-regulatory cells, CD4 and CD8 cells were FACS-sorted from thawed PBMCs. Only in-frame clones appear in the TCRdb table, and some are missing; sequencing was by immunoSEQ multiplex PCR. The sample shows some 90,000 clones, around nine tenths of them seen only once. The data were taken from a study of Tregs in tolerant kidney transplant recipients. V lost 3 bases and J lost 0, with 6 bases in between. The germline V gene encodes CDR1 KGHSH and CDR2 LQKENI. The CDR3 is 13 amino acids. Whole-study results and caveats: Activated donor B cell expansion appeared to reveal the most relevant donor-specific TCRbeta repertoire.

Sequencing input: CD8+ T cells from blood. This clonotype originated in a human donor in good health. The chain combines TRBV18 with TRBJ2-7; the D gene is possibly TRBD1 (6 bases). CDR3 nucleotides: TGTGCCAGCTCACCGGACAGCTCCTACGAGCAGTACTTC. Its protein product is CASSPDSSYEQYF.